This entry is about one T cell receptor beta chain. Its antigen is unidentified. CTLA-4 blockade with ipilimumab, together with focal radiation, was given to patients with chemo-refractory metastatic non-small-cell lung cancer. V lost 4 bases and J lost 0, with 13 bases in between. The CDR3 loop spans 15 amino acids. The V gene's germline CDR1 is SGHRS and CDR2 YFSETQ. This record belongs to a study of radiotherapy plus CTLA-4 blockade in lung cancer. Turning to the study itself: Disease control reached more than 30%, with objective responses in approximately 20%.

Here immunoSEQ multiplex PCR was the method, and the copy in TCRdb shows in-frame clones only, minus some. The sample includes 35,000 to 40,000 clones, approximately 77% of them seen just once. Study-wide findings and caveats: Clones of tumor-derived TCRs expanded in blood after radiotherapy plus ipilimumab. Early blood T cell clone dynamics reportedly forecast response best, with interferon-beta.

Sequencing used peripheral blood, obtained from a patient treated with radiotherapy plus ipilimumab. The chain combines TRBV5-1 with TRBJ2-5; D possibly corresponds to TRBD2 (6 bases). The sequence came from a human donor with non-small cell lung cancer who had stable disease on radiotherapy plus ipilimumab. CDR3 region: CASSRGSMYQETQYF. CDR3 DNA sequence: TGCGCCAGCAGCCGGGGGTCTATGTACCAAGAGACCCAGTACTTC.